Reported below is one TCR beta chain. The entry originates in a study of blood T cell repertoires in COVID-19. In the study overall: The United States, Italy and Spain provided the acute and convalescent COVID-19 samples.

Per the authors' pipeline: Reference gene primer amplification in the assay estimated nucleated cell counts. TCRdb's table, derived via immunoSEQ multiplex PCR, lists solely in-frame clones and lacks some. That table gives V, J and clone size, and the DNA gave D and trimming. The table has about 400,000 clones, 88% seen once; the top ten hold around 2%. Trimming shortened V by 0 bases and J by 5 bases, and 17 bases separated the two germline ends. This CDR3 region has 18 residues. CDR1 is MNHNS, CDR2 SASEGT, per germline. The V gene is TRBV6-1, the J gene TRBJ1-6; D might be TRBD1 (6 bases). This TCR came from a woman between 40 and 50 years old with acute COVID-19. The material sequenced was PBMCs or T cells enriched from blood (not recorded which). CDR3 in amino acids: CASSEAPGGRRNNSPLHF. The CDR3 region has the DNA TGTGCCAGCAGTGAAGCGCCCGGGGGGCGAAGAAATAATTCACCCCTCCACTTT.